This entry is about one TCR beta chain. This entry is derived from a study of blood T cell repertoires in COVID-19. Study overall: PBMCs, B-cell-depleted T cells, or T cells were the source of the cDNA or gDNA that made up the material.

Original methodology: Counts of nucleated cells, estimated from reference gene primer amplification, were obtained. Assay: immunoSEQ multiplex PCR; the TCRdb copy retains only in-frame clones and omits some. V, J and clone size were drawn from that table, and D and trimming were deduced from the DNA. The sample lists a few hundred thousand clones, 85% occurring once. Germline CDR1 SGHTA, CDR2 FQGNSA. V was pared by 3 bases and J by 3 bases, with 18 bases between. The CDR3 has 17 amino acids. The study recruited people aged roughly 18 to 95 years across roughly 25 US areas. Participants had their cohort set by participant-reported clinical history.

The V gene is TRBV7-2, the J gene TRBJ1-3, with a tentative D call TRBD1 (5 bases). The sequenced sample was PBMCs or T cells enriched from blood (not recorded which). The clonotype was recovered from a man aged 40-49 years who had recovered from COVID-19. CDR3 coding DNA: TGTGCCAGCAGCTTGGGGTTCCAGGGCACCGGTGGAAACACCATATATTTT. Its protein product is CASSLGFQGTGGNTIYF.